Listed below are T cell receptor beta chains from one sample, sequenced in a study of blood T cell repertoires in COVID-19. Sequencing used immunoSEQ multiplex PCR; TCRdb keeps in-frame clones, though not all of them. The data show under 200,000 clones, about 82% seen once. What was sequenced was peripheral blood. The receptors were gathered from a woman in her twenties or thirties with acute or convalescent COVID-19. CDR3s include the opening cysteine and the closing phenylalanine or tryptophan. D genes are given only for firm matches. Clone size, where shown, is once, few, many, or a class for clones that have expanded.

D gene: NA
clone size: NA
J gene: TRBJ2-5
V gene: TRBV29-1
CDR3 DNA: TGCAGCGTTGATCCGACGGGGAGACAAGAGACCCAGTACTTC
CDR3 protein: CSVDPTGRQETQYF

D gene: NA
clone size: NA
J gene: TRBJ2-7
V gene: TRBV18
CDR3 DNA: TGTGCCAGCTCACCAGCAGACTACGAGCAGTACTTC
CDR3 protein: CASSPADYEQYF

D gene: NA
clone size: once
J gene: TRBJ1-1
V gene: TRBV19
CDR3 DNA: TGTGCCAGTAGTCCCAGGGGGAACACTGAAGCTTTCTTT
CDR3 protein: CASSPRGNTEAFF

D gene: NA
clone size: NA
J gene: TRBJ1-1
V gene: TRBV13
CDR3 DNA: TGTGCCAGCAGCTCCCCACAGTCAACTGAAGCTTTCTTT
CDR3 protein: CASSSPQSTEAFF

D gene: NA
clone size: NA
J gene: TRBJ1-2
V gene: TRBV27
CDR3 DNA: TGTGCCAGCAGAGTTGGACAGAACTATGGCTACACCTTC
CDR3 protein: CASRVGQNYGYTF

D gene: TRBD1
clone size: NA
J gene: TRBJ2-7
V gene: TRBV11-2
CDR3 DNA: TGTGCCAGCAGCTTAGGGGGACAGGCAGCCTACGAGCAGTACTTC
CDR3 protein: CASSLGGQAAYEQYF

D gene: NA
clone size: NA
J gene: TRBJ2-7
V gene: TRBV6-2/TRBV6-3
CDR3 DNA: TGTGCCAGCAGTTACGAACCTGCGAGCTCCTACGAGCAGTACTTC
CDR3 protein: CASSYEPASSYEQYF

D gene: TRBD2
clone size: NA
J gene: TRBJ2-7
V gene: TRBV29-1
CDR3 DNA: TGCAGCGTTGAAGTTCTGAGGGCGGGAGTCTACGAGCAGTACTTC
CDR3 protein: CSVEVLRAGVYEQYF

D gene: TRBD1
clone size: NA
J gene: TRBJ2-1
V gene: TRBV28
CDR3 DNA: TGTGCCAGCAGTTTCAAAACAGGGGCCCGGGACCTCTACAATGAGCAGTTCTTC
CDR3 protein: CASSFKTGARDLYNEQFF

D gene: NA
clone size: NA
J gene: TRBJ1-5
V gene: TRBV5-6
CDR3 DNA: TGTGCCAGCAGCTTGTTTGTCAGGGGCAATCAGCCCCAGCATTTT
CDR3 protein: CASSLFVRGNQPQHF

D gene: NA
clone size: NA
J gene: TRBJ2-2
V gene: TRBV11-3
CDR3 DNA: TGTGCCAGCAGCCTGGGACTTCCCCGTGGCACCGGGGAGCTGTTTTTT
CDR3 protein: CASSLGLPRGTGELFF

D gene: NA
clone size: NA
J gene: TRBJ1-1
V gene: TRBV7-2
CDR3 DNA: TGTGCCAGCAGCTTCTCCTTTGGGGGCCGAGCTTTCTTT
CDR3 protein: CASSFSFGGRAFF

D gene: TRBD1
clone size: NA
J gene: TRBJ2-3
V gene: TRBV3-1/TRBV3-2
CDR3 DNA: TGTGCCAGCAGAGCTCATGGAACAGGGGCAGATACGCAGTATTTT
CDR3 protein: CASRAHGTGADTQYF

D gene: TRBD1
clone size: NA
J gene: TRBJ1-2
V gene: TRBV2
CDR3 DNA: TGTGCCAGCAGTGAAGCCTTACAGGGGCGATATGGCTACACCTTC
CDR3 protein: CASSEALQGRYGYTF

D gene: TRBD2
clone size: NA
J gene: TRBJ2-7
V gene: TRBV27
CDR3 DNA: TGTGCCAGCAGTTTATCCGGGACTAGCGGGACCTACGAGCAGTACTTC
CDR3 protein: CASSLSGTSGTYEQYF

D gene: NA
clone size: NA
J gene: TRBJ1-2
V gene: TRBV30
CDR3 DNA: TGTGCCTGGAGTTGGGCTCAATCCATGTATGGCTACACCTTC
CDR3 protein: CAWSWAQSMYGYTF

D gene: TRBD1
clone size: NA
J gene: TRBJ1-4
V gene: TRBV6-5
CDR3 DNA: TGTGCCAGCAGTTACGCCTCCACAGGGGGCGGGAAACTGTTTTTT
CDR3 protein: CASSYASTGGGKLFF

D gene: NA
clone size: NA
J gene: TRBJ2-6
V gene: TRBV5-1
CDR3 DNA: TGCGCCATCGTTTGGGCCTTAGGGGCCAACGTCCTGACTTTC
CDR3 protein: CAIVWALGANVLTF

D gene: TRBD1
clone size: once
J gene: TRBJ1-4
V gene: TRBV7-2
CDR3 DNA: TGTGCCAGCAGCCGTCAGGGGGCGGGTAATGAAAAACTGTTTTTT
CDR3 protein: CASSRQGAGNEKLFF

D gene: NA
clone size: NA
J gene: TRBJ2-2
V gene: TRBV4-3
CDR3 DNA: TGCGCCAGCAGCCAAGGGTCGGTCACCACCGGGGAGCTGTTTTTT
CDR3 protein: CASSQGSVTTGELFF

D gene: TRBD1
clone size: NA
J gene: TRBJ1-2
V gene: TRBV6-5
CDR3 DNA: TGTGCCAGCAGTTACGAGGGGGCAGAAGGCTACACCTTC
CDR3 protein: CASSYEGAEGYTF

D gene: NA
clone size: NA
J gene: TRBJ2-1
V gene: TRBV13
CDR3 DNA: TGTGCCAGCAGCTCCGGGGGGACAGGTTACAATGAGCAGTTCTTC
CDR3 protein: CASSSGGTGYNEQFF

D gene: TRBD1
clone size: NA
J gene: TRBJ1-2
V gene: TRBV2
CDR3 DNA: TGTGCCAGTTGGACAGGACCCTATGGCTACACCTTC
CDR3 protein: CASWTGPYGYTF

D gene: TRBD1
clone size: NA
J gene: TRBJ1-1
V gene: TRBV4-2
CDR3 DNA: TGTGCCAGCAGCCCACCGGACAGGTTAGGCACTGAAGCTTTCTTT
CDR3 protein: CASSPPDRLGTEAFF

D gene: NA
clone size: once
J gene: TRBJ2-7
V gene: TRBV28
CDR3 DNA: TGTGCCAGCAGGAAGATAGACAGTCCCTACGAGCAGTACTTC
CDR3 protein: CASRKIDSPYEQYF

D gene: NA
clone size: NA
J gene: TRBJ2-5
V gene: TRBV5-6
CDR3 DNA: TGTGCCAGCAGCTTGGGGCTGACTCCCCAAGAGACCCAGTACTTC
CDR3 protein: CASSLGLTPQETQYF

D gene: TRBD1
clone size: NA
J gene: TRBJ1-1
V gene: TRBV18
CDR3 DNA: TGTGCCAGCTCACCCAAAGGACAGGGAAGGATTGAAGCTTTCTTT
CDR3 protein: CASSPKGQGRIEAFF

D gene: NA
clone size: NA
J gene: TRBJ1-6
V gene: TRBV6-6
CDR3 DNA: TGTGCCAGCAGTCGCCGGGACTGGGGTGAGTCCCTCCACTTT
CDR3 protein: CASSRRDWGESLHF

D gene: NA
clone size: few
J gene: TRBJ2-7
V gene: TRBV7-8
CDR3 DNA: TGTGCCAGCAGCTTTACGGGATACGAGCAGTACTTC
CDR3 protein: CASSFTGYEQYF